This T cell receptor (beta chain) was obtained from a study of beta chain features in type 1 diabetes. As every portion of the isolated RNA was reverse transcribed, the sequencing read expressed TCRB transcripts. The protocol was immunoSEQ multiplex PCR, while the TCRdb copy is restricted to in-frame clones and leaves out a portion. The sample holds under 400,000 clones, about 20% seen once. This CDR3 has 18 residues. Germline values: CDR1 MGHRA, CDR2 YSYEKL. Trimming cost V 2 bases and J 4 bases, with 23 bases left between them. The sequence came from a woman aged 18-35 years in good health. Sequenced material: naive CD4+ T cells from blood. The rearrangement joins TRBV4-1 to TRBJ2-5, with D perhaps TRBD1 (7 bases). CDR3 sequence (DNA): TGCGCCAGCAGCCAACGGCGGGACAGTTGGGGATCCGGAGAGACCCAGTACTTC. This encodes CASSQRRDSWGSGETQYF.